This is a list of T cell receptor beta chains from one sample in a study of cytomegalovirus exposure and HLA in healthy donors. Repertoires were generated with immunoSEQ multiplex PCR, while TCRdb's copy carries only in-frame clones and drops some. The profile covers 30,000 to 45,000 clones, with approximately 82% appearing a single time and around 3.6% taken by the ten largest. Sequencing used PBMCs. Source of these receptors: a woman between 18 and 29 years old in good health and CMV-seronegative. Both conserved end residues are part of each CDR3. D genes are given only for firm matches. Only some rows state a clone size, as once, few, many or a class for expanded clones.

CDR3aa: CASRVQGEENYGYTF
CDR3nt: TGTGCCAGCAGGGTACAGGGGGAGGAGAACTATGGCTACACCTTC
v_gene: TRBV28
j_gene: TRBJ1-2
abundance: .
d_gene: TRBD1

CDR3aa: CAWTKSTGLTEAFF
CDR3nt: TGTGCCTGGACCAAATCAACAGGGCTAACTGAAGCTTTCTTT
v_gene: TRBV30
j_gene: TRBJ1-1
abundance: once
d_gene: .

CDR3aa: CASSTGQGGSPLNF
CDR3nt: TGTGCCAGTAGTACCGGACAGGGGGGATCACCCCTCAACTTT
v_gene: TRBV19
j_gene: TRBJ1-6
abundance: .
d_gene: TRBD1

CDR3aa: CASSLLVGLAGGFEQYF
CDR3nt: TGTGCCAGCAGCCTCCTGGTGGGGCTAGCGGGAGGTTTCGAGCAGTACTTC
v_gene: TRBV11-2
j_gene: TRBJ2-7
abundance: .
d_gene: TRBD2

CDR3aa: CSGSKGGANTGELFF
CDR3nt: TGCAGCGGGTCGAAGGGAGGCGCGAACACCGGGGAGCTGTTTTTT
v_gene: TRBV29-1
j_gene: TRBJ2-2
abundance: .
d_gene: .

CDR3aa: CASSSNSLENTIYF
CDR3nt: TGTGCCAGCAGTTCGAACAGCTTGGAAAACACCATATATTTT
v_gene: TRBV6-5
j_gene: TRBJ1-3
abundance: .
d_gene: .

CDR3aa: CASSKGRREKLFF
CDR3nt: TGTGCCAGCAGTAAGGGTCGGAGGGAAAAACTGTTTTTT
v_gene: TRBV28
j_gene: TRBJ1-4
abundance: .
d_gene: .

CDR3aa: CASSQDRRGGTQETQYF
CDR3nt: TGCGCCAGCAGCCAAGATAGGAGGGGGGGAACCCAAGAGACCCAGTACTTC
v_gene: TRBV4-1
j_gene: TRBJ2-5
abundance: .
d_gene: .

CDR3aa: CAITPGSREQYF
CDR3nt: TGTGCCATTACACCGGGGTCTCGGGAGCAGTACTTC
v_gene: TRBV10-3
j_gene: TRBJ2-7
abundance: .
d_gene: .

CDR3aa: CASSFSGGPDEQYF
CDR3nt: TGTGCCAGCAGTTTTAGCGGGGGGCCGGACGAGCAGTACTTC
v_gene: TRBV27
j_gene: TRBJ2-7
abundance: .
d_gene: TRBD2

CDR3aa: CASSQSGTSGRATEQFF
CDR3nt: TGCGCCAGCAGCCAATCGGGAACTAGCGGGAGGGCCACTGAGCAGTTCTTC
v_gene: TRBV4-3
j_gene: TRBJ2-1
abundance: few
d_gene: TRBD2

CDR3aa: CASWESSGANVLTF
CDR3nt: TGTGCCAGCTGGGAGAGCTCTGGGGCCAACGTCCTGACTTTC
v_gene: TRBV6-5
j_gene: TRBJ2-6
abundance: .
d_gene: .